These 16 T cell receptor beta chains came from one sample sequenced in a study of cytomegalovirus exposure and HLA in healthy donors. The PCR ran on 60 Vbeta and 13 Jbeta primers. Data came from immunoSEQ multiplex PCR; TCRdb stores just in-frame clones and leaves some out. The sample has about 140,000 clones; roughly 65% are singletons. The sequencing sample was made of PBMCs. The receptor source for this set is a woman aged 30 to 39 in good health and CMV-seronegative.

V is TRBV9 and J is TRBJ1-1; weak D call: TRBD1 (5 bases). V gave up 3 bases and J gave up 1 base, with 10 bases separating them. Germline values: CDR1 SGDLS, CDR2 YYNGEE. The CDR3 has 14 residues. The chain's CDR3 is CASSATGANTEAFF. In nucleotides, the CDR3 is TGTGCCAGCAGCGCCACAGGAGCGAACACTGAAGCTTTCTTT.

The V and J genes are TRBV5-1 and TRBJ2-1; TRBD2 might be the D (5 bases). Germline V gene sequence: CDR1 SGHRS, CDR2 YFSETQ. This CDR3 region has 14 residues. The ends were cut back, 4 bases at V and 2 bases at J, with 10 bases in the middle. The CDR3 DNA is TGCGCCAGCAGCCCGGGAAACACCTACAATGAGCAGTTCTTC. Encoded protein: CASSPGNTYNEQFF. Variable domain in full (rest from reference TRBV5-1 and TRBJ2-1): KAGVTQTPRYLIKTRGQQVTLSCSPISGHRSVSWYQQTPGQGLQFLFEYFSETQRNKGNFPGRFSGRQFSNSRSEMNVSTLELGDSALYLCASSPGNTYNEQFFGPGTRLTVL.

This clone turned up a few times. The CDR3 nucleotides read TGTGCCAGCAGTTTATACGCTTACGGGACTAGCCTACCCACAGATACGCAGTATTTT. It encodes CASSLYAYGTSLPTDTQYF. The chain carries TRBV27 and TRBJ2-3; the match to TRBD2 covers 9 bases. Germline V gives CDR1 MNHEY, CDR2 SMNVEV (reference sequence). The V gene end was trimmed by 1 base and the J gene end by 2 bases; junction bases not matched to a gene: 13. The CDR3 contains 19 residues.

V usage is TRBV7-9 and J usage is TRBJ2-2; 11 nucleotides align to TRBD1. V gave up 6 bases and J gave up 4 bases; unmatched junction bases: 4. Per germline, CDR1 SEHNR and CDR2 FQNEAQ (reference sequence). CDR3 length equals 15 residues. The CDR3 is CASRSGTGGTGELFF. CDR3 nucleotides: TGTGCCAGCAGGTCCGGGACAGGGGGCACCGGGGAGCTGTTTTTT.

The genes are TRBV30 and TRBJ1-3, with a possible D match to TRBD1 (5 bases). Germline V lookup: CDR1 GTSNPN, CDR2 SVGIG (reference sequence). V lost 2 bases and J 0 bases, leaving 17 bases between the germline ends. This CDR3 is 17 amino acids long. The CDR3, as DNA: TGTGCCTGGAGTCTCTCCCCCACAGGTTACTCTGGAAACACCATATATTTT. This codes for CAWSLSPTGYSGNTIYF. The full variable domain, in which reference TRBV30 and TRBJ1-3 provide the parts outside the CDR3, is SQTIHQWPATLVQPVGSPLSLECTVEGTSNPNLYWYRQAAGRGLQLLFYSVGIGQISSEVPQNLSASRPQDRQFILSSKKLLLSDSGFYLCAWSLSPTGYSGNTIYFGEGSWLTVV.

The chain links TRBV27 to TRBJ1-1; a possible D gene is TRBD1 (5 bases). CDR1 and CDR2 from the germline V gene are MNHEY and SMNVEV (reference sequence). The CDR3 runs to 13 residues. V was pared by 7 bases and J by 2 bases, with 11 bases between. CDR3: CASTSGLNTEAFF. CDR3 DNA sequence: TGTGCCAGCACCTCGGGACTTAACACTGAAGCTTTCTTT.

V usage is TRBV2 and J usage is TRBJ1-1; no reliable D call. With 3 bases removed from V and 3 bases from J, the gap between germline ends came to 11 bases. CDR1 SNHLY and CDR2 FYNNEI come from the germline V gene. CDR3 length: 14 residues. CDR3 DNA: TGTGCCAGCAGTGAGGAGGGCGCGGACACTGAAGCTTTCTTT. As protein: CASSEEGADTEAFF. The full variable domain, its missing parts supplied by reference TRBV2 and TRBJ1-1, is EPEVTQTPSHQVTQMGQEVILRCVPISNHLYFYWYRQILGQKVEFLVSFYNNEISEKSEIFDDQFSVERPDGSNFTLKIRSTKLEDSAMYFCASSEEGADTEAFFGQGTRLTVV.

The gene calls are TRBV29-1 and TRBJ2-1; 10 bases agree with TRBD2. The CDR3 totals 14 residues. V shed 6 bases and J 8 bases; nucleotides not matched to a gene: 10. Germline V gene sequence: CDR1 SQVTM, CDR2 ANQGSEA. CDR3 loop: CSVHSSGSWDEQFF. The CDR3 DNA reads as TGCAGCGTCCATTCTAGCGGGAGTTGGGATGAGCAGTTCTTC.

This clone was picked up a small number of times. The chain couples TRBV2 to TRBJ1-2, with 9 bases lining up with TRBD1. Germline V CDR1 and CDR2: SNHLY, FYNNEI. The CDR3 consists of 14 residues. Losses at the gene ends were 6 bases for V and 7 bases for J; bases not matched to a gene: 9. This CDR3 reads CASRPGQGIGGYTF. As DNA, the CDR3 is TGTGCCAGCAGACCGGGACAGGGTATAGGTGGCTACACCTTC.

This clone was picked up a small number of times. The chain joins TRBV9 to TRBJ2-7, with 8 bases lining up with TRBD2. CDR1 and CDR2 (germline): SGDLS, YYNGEE. The CDR3 sequence is 16 residues long. The V gene end was trimmed by 6 bases and the J gene end by 7 bases; junction bases not matched to a gene: 18. For the CDR3, the DNA is TGTGCCAGCAACCGCGGTAGACTAGCGCCGCCATTTGAGCAGTACGTC. Protein: CASNRGRLAPPFEQYV.

As DNA, the CDR3 is TGTGCCAGCAGCCCGGCCGGGACAGGAGCCTACGAGCAGTACTTC. The encoded protein is CASSPAGTGAYEQYF. The genes are TRBV7-8 and TRBJ2-7, with 8 bases aligning to TRBD1. J lost 2 bases, V lost 5 bases, and 8 bases had no gene match. CDR1 is SGHVS, CDR2 FQNEAQ, per germline. This CDR3 has 15 residues. Full variable domain (missing parts from reference TRBV7-8 and TRBJ2-7): GAGVSQSPRYKVAKRGQDVALRCDPISGHVSLFWYQQALGQGPEFLTYFQNEAQLDKSGLPSDRFFAERPEGSVSTLKIQRTQQEDSAVYLCASSPAGTGAYEQYFGPGTRLTVT.

This sequence joins TRBV19 and TRBJ2-2; 8 bases align to TRBD1. Trimming removed 5 bases from V and 7 bases from J; junction bases left unmatched: 12. This CDR3 comprises 16 residues. Germline V lookup: CDR1 LNHDA, CDR2 SQIVND (reference sequence). The CDR3 is CASSLFRDRRNGELFF. The CDR3, as DNA: TGTGCCAGTAGTCTCTTCCGGGACAGGAGGAACGGGGAGCTGTTTTTT.

The rearrangement links TRBV19 to TRBJ2-4, with D possibly TRBD2 on 5 matching bases. V was pared by 5 bases and J by 8 bases, with 13 bases between. This CDR3 is 13 amino acids long. Germline lookup yields CDR1 LNHDA and CDR2 SQIVND (reference sequence). CDR3 DNA sequence: TGTGCCAGTAGTGACCTGCCGAGGGACATTCAGTACTTC. Amino acids: CASSDLPRDIQYF.

The J gene is TRBJ1-1, the V gene TRBV18, with no clear D. V lost 0 bases and J lost 1, with 9 bases in between. The CDR3 spans 15 residues. Germline V gene lookup returns CDR1 KGHSH and CDR2 LQKENI. The CDR3 spells CASSPPTGWNTEAFF. The CDR3 coding sequence is TGTGCCAGCTCACCACCGACTGGGTGGAACACTGAAGCTTTCTTT.

The CDR3 bases are TGTGCCAGCAGTTTTACCGGGACTACAGGGCCGGCCTACAATGAGCAGTTCTTC. Protein sequence: CASSFTGTTGPAYNEQFF. The chain recombines TRBV27 with TRBJ2-1; D is possibly TRBD2 (7 bases). The length of the CDR3 is 18 residues. Trimming took off 3 bases at V and 2 bases at J, with 20 bases between the two ends. Germline-derived CDR1 and CDR2 are MNHEY and SMNVEV (reference sequence).

To note about this clone: At one end, the junction sequence differs from germline, possibly due to a read error. The rearrangement links TRBV5-3 to TRBJ1-5; a possible D gene is TRBD1 (6 bases). TRBV5-3 belongs to the ORF category, with a function that is uncertain. This CDR3 has 15 amino acids. This CDR3 reads CASSSTGSGNQPQHF. Written as DNA, the CDR3 is TGTGCCAGCAGCTCTACAGGGTCAGGGAATCAGCCCCAGCATTTT.